Each of the 2 T cell receptor beta chains below was sequenced from the same sample in a study of blood T cell repertoires in COVID-19. Some clones are missing from TCRdb's copy, which holds only in-frame ones; the method was immunoSEQ multiplex PCR. The repertoire holds about 140,000 clones, with 65% to 90% as singletons. Sequenced material: peripheral blood. Receptors originate from a man aged 55 to 70 with active or convalescent COVID-19.

Notes on this clone: Germline and junction disagree at one end, which may indicate a read error. The chain uses TRBV4-3 and TRBJ1-2; TRBD1 might be the D (5 bases). Germline CDR1 is LGHNA and CDR2 is YSLEER. CDR3 length equals 14 residues. The CDR3 spells CASSKDRTNYGYTF. The CDR3 nucleotides read TGCGCCAGCAGCAAAGACAGAACTAACTATGGCTACACCTTC.

The chain carries TRBV28 and TRBJ2-5, with D possibly TRBD1 on 7 matching bases. The V gene lost 1 base and the J gene lost 0 bases, with 15 bases spanning the gap. Germline V CDR1 and CDR2: MDHEN, SYDVKM. The CDR3 sequence is 17 residues long. This chain's CDR3 is CASSLSQGGLYQETQYF. In DNA, the CDR3 is TGTGCCAGCAGTTTATCTCAGGGGGGATTGTACCAAGAGACCCAGTACTTC.